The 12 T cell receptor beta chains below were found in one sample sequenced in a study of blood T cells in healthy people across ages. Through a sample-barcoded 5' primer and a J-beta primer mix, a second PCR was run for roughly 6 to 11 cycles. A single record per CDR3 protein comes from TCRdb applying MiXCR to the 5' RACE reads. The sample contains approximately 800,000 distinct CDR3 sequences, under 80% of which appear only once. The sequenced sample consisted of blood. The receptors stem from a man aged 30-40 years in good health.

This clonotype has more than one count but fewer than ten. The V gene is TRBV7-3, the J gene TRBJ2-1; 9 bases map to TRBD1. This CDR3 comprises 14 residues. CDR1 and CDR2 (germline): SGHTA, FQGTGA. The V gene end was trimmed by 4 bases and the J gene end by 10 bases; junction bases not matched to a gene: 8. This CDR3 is CASSSSGTGNEQFF. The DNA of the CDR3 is TGTGCCAGCAGCTCCTCCGGGACAGGGAACGAGCAGTTCTTC.

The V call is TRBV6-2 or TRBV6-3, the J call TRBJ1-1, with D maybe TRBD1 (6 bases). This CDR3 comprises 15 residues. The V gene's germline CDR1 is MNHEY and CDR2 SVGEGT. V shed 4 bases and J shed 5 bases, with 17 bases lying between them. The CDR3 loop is CASSSRGGGETEAFF. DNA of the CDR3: TGTGCCAGCAGTTCGCGGGGAGGGGGAGAGACTGAAGCTTTCTTT.

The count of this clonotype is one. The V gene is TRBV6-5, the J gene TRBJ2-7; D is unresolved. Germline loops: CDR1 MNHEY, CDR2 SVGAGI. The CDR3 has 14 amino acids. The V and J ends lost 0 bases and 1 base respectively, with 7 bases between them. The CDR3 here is CASSYSTLSYEQYF. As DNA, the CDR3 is TGTGCCAGCAGTTACTCGACTCTTTCCTACGAGCAGTACTTC.

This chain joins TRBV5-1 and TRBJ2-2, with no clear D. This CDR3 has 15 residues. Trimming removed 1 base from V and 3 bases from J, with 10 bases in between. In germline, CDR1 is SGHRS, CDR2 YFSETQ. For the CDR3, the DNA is TGCGCCAGCAGCTTGTCGACCGGCGACACCGGGGAGCTGTTTTTT. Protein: CASSLSTGDTGELFF.

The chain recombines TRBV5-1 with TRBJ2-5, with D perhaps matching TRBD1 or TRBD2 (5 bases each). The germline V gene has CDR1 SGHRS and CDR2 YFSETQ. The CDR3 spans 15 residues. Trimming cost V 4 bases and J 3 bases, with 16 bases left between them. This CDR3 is CASSHVRGPKETQYF. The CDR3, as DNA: TGCGCCAGCAGCCATGTCCGGGGACCGAAAGAGACCCAGTACTTC.

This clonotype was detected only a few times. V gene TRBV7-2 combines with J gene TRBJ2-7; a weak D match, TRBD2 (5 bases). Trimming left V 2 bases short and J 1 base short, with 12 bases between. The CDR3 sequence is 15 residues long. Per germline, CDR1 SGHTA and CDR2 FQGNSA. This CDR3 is CASSLKIRGSYEQYF. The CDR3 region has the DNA TGTGCCAGCAGCTTAAAGATTCGGGGATCCTACGAGCAGTACTTC.

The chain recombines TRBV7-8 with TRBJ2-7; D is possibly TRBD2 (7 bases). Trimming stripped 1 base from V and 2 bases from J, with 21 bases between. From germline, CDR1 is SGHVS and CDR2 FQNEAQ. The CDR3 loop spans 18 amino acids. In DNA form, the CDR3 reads TGTGCCAGCAGCTTAGATAGATGGCCCGGCGGGGGCCCCTACGAGCAGTACTTC. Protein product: CASSLDRWPGGGPYEQYF. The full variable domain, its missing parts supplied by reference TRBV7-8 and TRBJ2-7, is GAGVSQSPRYKVAKRGQDVALRCDPISGHVSLFWYQQALGQGPEFLTYFQNEAQLDKSGLPSDRFFAERPEGSVSTLKIQRTQQEDSAVYLCASSLDRWPGGGPYEQYFGPGTRLTVT.

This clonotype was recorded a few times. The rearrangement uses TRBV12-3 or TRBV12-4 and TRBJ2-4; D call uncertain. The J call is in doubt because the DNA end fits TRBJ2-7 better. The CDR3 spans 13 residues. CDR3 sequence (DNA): TGTGCCAGCAGTTTCTTATCTGGGGACGAGCAGTACTTC. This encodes CASSFLSGDEQYF.

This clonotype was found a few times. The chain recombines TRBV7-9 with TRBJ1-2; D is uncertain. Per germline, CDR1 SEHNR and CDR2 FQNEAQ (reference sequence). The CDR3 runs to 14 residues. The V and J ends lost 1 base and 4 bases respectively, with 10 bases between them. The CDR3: CASSLVGEVYGYTF. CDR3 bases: TGTGCCAGCAGCTTAGTCGGAGAAGTCTATGGCTACACCTTC.

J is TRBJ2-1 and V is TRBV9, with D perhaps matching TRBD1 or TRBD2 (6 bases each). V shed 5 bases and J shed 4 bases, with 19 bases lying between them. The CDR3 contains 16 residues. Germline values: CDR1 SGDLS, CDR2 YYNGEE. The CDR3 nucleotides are TGTGCCAGCAGTGAAAGTGTAGGGGGGCGGTACAATGAGCAGTTCTTC. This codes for CASSESVGGRYNEQFF.

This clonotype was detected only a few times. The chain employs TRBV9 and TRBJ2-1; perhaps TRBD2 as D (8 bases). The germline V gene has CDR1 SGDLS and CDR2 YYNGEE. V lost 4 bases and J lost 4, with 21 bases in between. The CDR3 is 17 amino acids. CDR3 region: CASSTGDAGGGYNEQFF. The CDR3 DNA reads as TGTGCCAGCAGCACAGGGGATGCTGGCGGGGGGTACAATGAGCAGTTCTTC. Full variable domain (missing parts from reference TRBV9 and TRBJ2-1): DSGVTQTPKHLITATGQRVTLRCSPRSGDLSVYWYQQSLDQGLQFLIQYYNGEERAKGNILERFSAQQFPDLHSELNLSSLELGDSALYFCASSTGDAGGGYNEQFFGPGTRLTVL.

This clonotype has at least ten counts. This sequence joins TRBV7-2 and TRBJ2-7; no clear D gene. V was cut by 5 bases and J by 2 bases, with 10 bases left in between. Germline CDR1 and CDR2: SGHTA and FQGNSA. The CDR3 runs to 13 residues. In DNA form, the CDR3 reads TGTGCCAGCAGCGTTGGCCGGACCTACGAGCAGTACTTC. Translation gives CASSVGRTYEQYF.